This TCR beta chain appears in the sequencing data of a study of technical replicates of blood from a handful of donors. Germline trimming cut 6 bases from V and 0 bases from J; bases unmatched to any gene: 9. Germline-derived CDR1 and CDR2 are MNHEY and SMNVEV (reference sequence). CDR3 size: 17 residues. The repertoire was sequenced with immunoSEQ multiplex PCR; TCRdb's copy has only in-frame clones and lacks some. This sample has around 63,000 clones; around 93% occur once, and the top ten carry about 4.5%. The specimen was PBMCs. The chain couples TRBV27 to TRBJ1-5, with TRBD1 matching 9 bases. The TCR sequence derives from a human donor in good health. Some clones in this sample may be carry-over from other donors' samples. The CDR3 here is CASRPGTGFYSNQPQHF. CDR3 nucleotide sequence: TGTGCCAGCAGACCCGGGACAGGGTTTTATAGCAATCAGCCCCAGCATTTT.